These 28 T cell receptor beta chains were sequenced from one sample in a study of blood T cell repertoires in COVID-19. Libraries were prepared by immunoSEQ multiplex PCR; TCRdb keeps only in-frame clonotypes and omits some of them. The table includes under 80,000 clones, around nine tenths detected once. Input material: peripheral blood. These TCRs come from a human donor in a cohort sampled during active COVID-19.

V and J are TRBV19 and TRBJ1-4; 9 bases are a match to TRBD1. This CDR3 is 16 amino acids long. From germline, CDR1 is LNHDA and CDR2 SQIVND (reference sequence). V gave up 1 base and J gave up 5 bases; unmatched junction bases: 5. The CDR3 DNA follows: TGTGCCAGTAGTATAGCCGGGACAGGGCCAAATGAAAAACTGTTTTTT. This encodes CASSIAGTGPNEKLFF.

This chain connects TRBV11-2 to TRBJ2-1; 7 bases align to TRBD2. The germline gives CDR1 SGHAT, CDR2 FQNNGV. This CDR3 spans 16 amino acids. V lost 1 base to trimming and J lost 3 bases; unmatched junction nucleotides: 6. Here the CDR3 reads CASSLVSAGLYNEQFF. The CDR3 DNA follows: TGTGCCAGCAGCTTAGTGTCAGCGGGGCTCTACAATGAGCAGTTCTTC. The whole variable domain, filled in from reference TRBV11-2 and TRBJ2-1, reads EAGVAQSPRYKIIEKRQSVAFWCNPISGHATLYWYQQILGQGPKLLIQFQNNGVVDDSQLPKDRFSAERLKGVDSTLKIQPAKLEDSAVYLCASSLVSAGLYNEQFFGPGTRLTVL.

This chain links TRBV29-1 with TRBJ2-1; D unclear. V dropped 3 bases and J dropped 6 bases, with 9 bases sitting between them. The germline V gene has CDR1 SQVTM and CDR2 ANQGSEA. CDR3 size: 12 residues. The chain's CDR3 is CSVDTTSNEQFF. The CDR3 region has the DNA TGCAGCGTTGACACGACTTCCAATGAGCAGTTCTTC.

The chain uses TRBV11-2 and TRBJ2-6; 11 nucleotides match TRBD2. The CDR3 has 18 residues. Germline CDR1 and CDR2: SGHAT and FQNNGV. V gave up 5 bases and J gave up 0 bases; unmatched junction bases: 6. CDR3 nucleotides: TGTGCCAGCAGCCCGGTAGCGGGAGGGATCTCTGGGGCCAACGTCCTGACTTTC. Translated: CASSPVAGGISGANVLTF.

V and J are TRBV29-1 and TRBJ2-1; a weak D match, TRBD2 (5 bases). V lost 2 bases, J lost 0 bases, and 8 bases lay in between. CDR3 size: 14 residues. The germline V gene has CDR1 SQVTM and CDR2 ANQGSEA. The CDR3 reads CSVELGSSYNEQFF. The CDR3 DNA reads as TGCAGCGTTGAATTGGGGAGCTCCTACAATGAGCAGTTCTTC.

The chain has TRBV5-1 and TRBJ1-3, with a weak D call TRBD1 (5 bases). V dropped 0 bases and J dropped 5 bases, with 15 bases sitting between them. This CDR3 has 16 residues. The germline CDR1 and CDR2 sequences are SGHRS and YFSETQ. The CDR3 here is CASSLEGVTRRNTIYF. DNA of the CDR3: TGCGCCAGCAGCTTGGAAGGGGTTACTCGTAGAAACACCATATATTTT.

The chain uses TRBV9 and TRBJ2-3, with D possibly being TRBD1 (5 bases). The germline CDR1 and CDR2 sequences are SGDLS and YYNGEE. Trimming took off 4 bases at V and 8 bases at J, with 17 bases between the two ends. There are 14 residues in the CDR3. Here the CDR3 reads CASSPRGSVGTQYF. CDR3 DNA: TGTGCCAGCAGCCCAAGGGGCTCGGTTGGTACGCAGTATTTT.

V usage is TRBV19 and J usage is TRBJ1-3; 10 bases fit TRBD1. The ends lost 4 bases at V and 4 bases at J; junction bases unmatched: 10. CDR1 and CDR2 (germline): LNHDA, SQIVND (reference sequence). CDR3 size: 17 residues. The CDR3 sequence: CASSTADGTGAGNTIYF. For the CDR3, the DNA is TGTGCCAGTAGTACCGCTGATGGGACAGGGGCCGGAAACACCATATATTTT. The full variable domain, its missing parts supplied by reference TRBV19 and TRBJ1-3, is DGGITQSPKYLFRKEGQNVTLSCEQNLNHDAMYWYRQDPGQGLRLIYYSQIVNDFQKGDIAEGYSVSREKKESFPLTVTSAQKNPTAFYLCASSTADGTGAGNTIYFGEGSWLTVV.

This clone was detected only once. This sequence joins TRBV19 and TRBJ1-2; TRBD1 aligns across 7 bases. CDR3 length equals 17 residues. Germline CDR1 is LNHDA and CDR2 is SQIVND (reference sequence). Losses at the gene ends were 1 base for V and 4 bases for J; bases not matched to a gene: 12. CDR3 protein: CASSIGGSTGAVYGYTF. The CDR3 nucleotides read TGTGCCAGTAGTATAGGTGGGTCCACAGGGGCCGTCTATGGCTACACCTTC.

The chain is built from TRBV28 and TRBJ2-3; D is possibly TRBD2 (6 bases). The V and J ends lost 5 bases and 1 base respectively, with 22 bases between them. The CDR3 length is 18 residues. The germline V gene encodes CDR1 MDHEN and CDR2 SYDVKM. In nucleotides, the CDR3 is TGTGCCAGCAGTGTTGGTATCCGGGGAGGAGGGGGCACAGATACGCAGTATTTT. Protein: CASSVGIRGGGGTDTQYF.

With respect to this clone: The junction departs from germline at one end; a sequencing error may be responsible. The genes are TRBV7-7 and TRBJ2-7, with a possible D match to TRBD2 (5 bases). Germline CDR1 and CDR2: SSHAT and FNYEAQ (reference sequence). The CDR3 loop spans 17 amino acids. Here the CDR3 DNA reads TGTGCTAGCAGCTTAGATCTGTTGGCGGGCTTGGCGGGCGAGCAGTACTTC. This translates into CASSLDLLAGLAGEQYF. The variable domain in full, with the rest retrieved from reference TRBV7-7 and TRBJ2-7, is GAGVSQSPRYKVTKRGQDVTLRCDPISSHATLYWYQQALGQGPEFLTYFNYEAQPDKSGLPSDRFSAERPEGSISTLTIQRTEQRDSAMYRCASSLDLLAGLAGEQYFGPGTRLTVT.

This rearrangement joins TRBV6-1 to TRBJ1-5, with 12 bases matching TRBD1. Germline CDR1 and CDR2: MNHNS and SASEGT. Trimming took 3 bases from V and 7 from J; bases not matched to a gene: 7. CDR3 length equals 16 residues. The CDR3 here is CASSESGTGGGQPQHF. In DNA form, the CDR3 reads TGTGCCAGCAGTGAGAGCGGGACAGGGGGCGGGCAGCCCCAGCATTTT.

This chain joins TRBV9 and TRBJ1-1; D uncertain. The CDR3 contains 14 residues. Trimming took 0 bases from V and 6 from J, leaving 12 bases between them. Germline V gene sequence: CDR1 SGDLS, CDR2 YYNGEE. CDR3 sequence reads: CASSVEVRGAEAFF. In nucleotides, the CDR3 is TGTGCCAGCAGCGTAGAGGTTCGAGGCGCTGAAGCTTTCTTT.

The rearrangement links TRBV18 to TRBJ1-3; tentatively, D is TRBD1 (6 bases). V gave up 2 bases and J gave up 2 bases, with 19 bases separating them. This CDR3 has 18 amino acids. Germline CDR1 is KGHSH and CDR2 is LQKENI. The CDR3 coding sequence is TGTGCCAGCTCACCAAACAGCCCCGGGCAGGGGACTGGAAACACCATATATTTT. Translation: CASSPNSPGQGTGNTIYF.

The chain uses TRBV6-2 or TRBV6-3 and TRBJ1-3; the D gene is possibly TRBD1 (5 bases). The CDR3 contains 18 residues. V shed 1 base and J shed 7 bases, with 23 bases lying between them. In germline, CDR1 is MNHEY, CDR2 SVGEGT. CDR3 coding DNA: TGTGCCAGCAGTTACTTTCAGAATTGGGGCTCGACACTGAACACCATATATTTT. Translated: CASSYFQNWGSTLNTIYF.

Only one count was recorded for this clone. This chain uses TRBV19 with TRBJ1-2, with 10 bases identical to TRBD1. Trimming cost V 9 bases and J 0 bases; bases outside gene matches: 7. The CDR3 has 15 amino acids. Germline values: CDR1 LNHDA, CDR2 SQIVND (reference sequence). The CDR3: CASRDRGYANYGYTF. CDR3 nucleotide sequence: TGTGCCAGCCGGGACAGGGGTTACGCTAACTATGGCTACACCTTC.

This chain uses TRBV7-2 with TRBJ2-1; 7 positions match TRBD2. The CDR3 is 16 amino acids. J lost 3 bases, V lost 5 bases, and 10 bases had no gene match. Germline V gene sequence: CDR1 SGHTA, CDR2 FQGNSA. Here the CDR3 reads CASSDLAGELYNEQFF. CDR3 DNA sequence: TGTGCCAGCAGCGACCTCGCGGGAGAGCTCTACAATGAGCAGTTCTTC.

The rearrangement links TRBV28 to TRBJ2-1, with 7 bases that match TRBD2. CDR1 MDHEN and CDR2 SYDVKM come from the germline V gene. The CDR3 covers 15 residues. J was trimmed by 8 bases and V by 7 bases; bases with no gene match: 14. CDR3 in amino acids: CASTNQGLDGDEQFF. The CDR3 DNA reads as TGTGCCAGCACCAACCAAGGACTAGACGGGGATGAGCAGTTCTTC.

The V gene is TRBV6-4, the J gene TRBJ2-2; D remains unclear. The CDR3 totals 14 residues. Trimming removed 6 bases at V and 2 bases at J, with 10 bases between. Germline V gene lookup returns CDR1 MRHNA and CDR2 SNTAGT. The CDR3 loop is CASRFAVNTGELFF. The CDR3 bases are TGTGCCAGCAGATTTGCGGTAAACACCGGGGAGCTGTTTTTT.

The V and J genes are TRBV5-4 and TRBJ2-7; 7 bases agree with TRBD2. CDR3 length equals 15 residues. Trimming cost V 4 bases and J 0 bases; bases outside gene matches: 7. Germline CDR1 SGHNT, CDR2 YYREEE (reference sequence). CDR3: CASSLGLEVSYEQYF. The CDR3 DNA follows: TGTGCCAGCAGCCTAGGACTAGAAGTCTCCTACGAGCAGTACTTC.

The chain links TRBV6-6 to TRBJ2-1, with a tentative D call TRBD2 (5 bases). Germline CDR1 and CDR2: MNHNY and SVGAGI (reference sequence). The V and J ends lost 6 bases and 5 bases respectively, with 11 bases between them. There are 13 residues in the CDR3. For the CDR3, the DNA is TGTGCCAGCAGCCTGGACTGGCACAATGAGCAGTTCTTC. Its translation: CASSLDWHNEQFF.

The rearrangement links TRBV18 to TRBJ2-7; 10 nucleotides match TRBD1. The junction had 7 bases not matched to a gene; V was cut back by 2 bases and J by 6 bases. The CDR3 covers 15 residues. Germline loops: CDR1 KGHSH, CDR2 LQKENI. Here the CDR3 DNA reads TGTGCCAGCTCACCAACGACAGGGGGCTTGGGCGAGCAGTACTTC. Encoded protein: CASSPTTGGLGEQYF. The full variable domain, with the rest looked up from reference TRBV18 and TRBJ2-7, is NAGVMQNPRHLVRRRGQEARLRCSPMKGHSHVYWYRQLPEEGLKFMVYLQKENIIDESGMPKERFSAEFPKEGPSILRIQQVVRGDSAAYFCASSPTTGGLGEQYFGPGTRLTVT.

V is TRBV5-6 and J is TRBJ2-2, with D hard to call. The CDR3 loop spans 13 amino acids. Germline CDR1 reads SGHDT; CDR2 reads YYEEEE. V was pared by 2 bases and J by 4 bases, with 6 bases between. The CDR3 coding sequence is TGTGCCAGCAGCTTATACGGCACCGGGGAGCTGTTTTTT. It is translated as CASSLYGTGELFF.

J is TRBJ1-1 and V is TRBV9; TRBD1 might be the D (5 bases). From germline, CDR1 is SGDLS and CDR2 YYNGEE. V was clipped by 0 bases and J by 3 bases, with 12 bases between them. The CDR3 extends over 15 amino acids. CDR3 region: CASSVDGASHTEAFF. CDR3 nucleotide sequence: TGTGCCAGCAGCGTAGATGGGGCGTCCCACACTGAAGCTTTCTTT.

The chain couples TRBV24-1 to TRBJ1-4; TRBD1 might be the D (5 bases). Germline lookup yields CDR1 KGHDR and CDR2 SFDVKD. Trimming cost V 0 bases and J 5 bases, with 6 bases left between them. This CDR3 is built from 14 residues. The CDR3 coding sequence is TGTGCCACCAGTGATTTGTACAGGAATGAAAAACTGTTTTTT. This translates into CATSDLYRNEKLFF.

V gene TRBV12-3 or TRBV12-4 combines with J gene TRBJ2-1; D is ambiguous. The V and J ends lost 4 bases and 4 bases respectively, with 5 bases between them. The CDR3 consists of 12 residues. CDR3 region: CASSSLYNEQFF. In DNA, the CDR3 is TGTGCCAGCAGTTCCCTGTACAATGAGCAGTTCTTC.

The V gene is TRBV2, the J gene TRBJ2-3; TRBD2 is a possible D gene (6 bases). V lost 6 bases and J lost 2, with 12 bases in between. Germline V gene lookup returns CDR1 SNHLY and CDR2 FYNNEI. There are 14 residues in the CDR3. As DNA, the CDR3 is TGTGCCAGCAGGGGCGGGGTACACACAGATACGCAGTATTTT. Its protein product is CASRGGVHTDTQYF.

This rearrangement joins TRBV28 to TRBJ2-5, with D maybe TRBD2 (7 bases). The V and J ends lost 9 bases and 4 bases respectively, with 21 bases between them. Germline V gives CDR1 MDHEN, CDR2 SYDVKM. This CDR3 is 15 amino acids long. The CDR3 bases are TGTGCCAGTGGGGGCGGGAGTAGAGGAGGAGAGACCCAGTACTTC. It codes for CASGGGSRGGETQYF.